These 21 T cell receptor beta chains share one sample of origin, sequenced in a study of long-term antiretroviral therapy in people with HIV (dated by TCRdb to about 2022). The immunoSEQ hsTCRB v3.0 assay was used at survey level resolution for TRB variable region sequencing. Held by TCRdb, this immuneACCESS table contains in-frame sequences only and omits some clones. Under half of the omission traces to an unresolved V gene where checked; the cause of the rest is unknown. The sample contains 25,000 to 30,000 clones, around 90% of them found a single time. 4% to 4.5% of the sample rests with the top ten. This specimen consisted of unsorted PBMCs, obtained more than 5 years after starting antiretroviral therapy. The receptors stem from a woman in her thirties or forties with HIV.

The chain employs TRBV29-1 and TRBJ1-3; D ambiguous. This CDR3 spans 13 amino acids. Germline CDR1 reads SQVTM; CDR2 reads ANQGSEA. Trimming removed 5 bases from V and 1 base from J, with 9 bases in between. The CDR3 nucleotides are TGCAGCGTTTCTAAGGGATCTGGAAACACCATATATTTT. Protein: CSVSKGSGNTIYF. Variable domain in full (rest from reference TRBV29-1 and TRBJ1-3): SAVISQKPSRDICQRGTSLTIQCQVDSQVTMMFWYRQQPGQSLTLIATANQGSEATYESGFVIDKFPISRPNLTFSTLTVSNMSPEDSSIYLCSVSKGSGNTIYFGEGSWLTVV.

By its share, this clone is medium-sized. The chain has TRBV6-6 and TRBJ2-2; 8 nucleotides align to TRBD1. This CDR3 contains 16 residues. Germline trimming cut 4 bases from V and 2 bases from J; bases unmatched to any gene: 6. Germline CDR1 MNHNY, CDR2 SVGAGI (reference sequence). CDR3 sequence: CASSSTGAANTGELFF. The CDR3 region has the DNA TGTGCCAGCAGTTCGACAGGGGCCGCCAACACCGGGGAGCTGTTTTTT.

In regard to this clone: The identical CDR3 is also encoded by other nucleotide sequences in the sample. J is TRBJ2-5 and V is TRBV14, with D perhaps assigned TRBD1 or TRBD2 (5 bases each). Germline V gene lookup returns CDR1 SGHDN and CDR2 FVKESK. The CDR3 spans 15 residues. Trimming stripped 4 bases from V and 5 bases from J, with 17 bases between. Written as DNA, the CDR3 is TGTGCCAGCAGCCCGGGACCCTCCATTCTGGAGACCCAGTACTTC. Amino acid sequence: CASSPGPSILETQYF.

The chain combines TRBV5-4 with TRBJ2-5, with 8 bases aligning to TRBD2. The J segment lost 3 bases and the V segment lost 6 bases, leaving 7 bases of the junction unmatched. CDR3 length: 14 residues. CDR1 and CDR2 from the germline V gene are SGHNT and YYREEE (reference sequence). The CDR3 loop reads CASKLSRGEETQYF. DNA for the CDR3: TGTGCCAGCAAACTTTCGCGGGGGGAAGAGACCCAGTACTTC.

The chain combines TRBV6-5 with TRBJ1-2, with D unclear. Germline assignment: CDR1 MNHEY and CDR2 SVGAGI. The CDR3 has 12 residues. Trimming stripped 5 bases from V and 0 bases from J, with 4 bases between. CDR3 DNA: TGTGCCAGCAGTAGACCTAACTATGGCTACACCTTC. Its protein product is CASSRPNYGYTF.

This clone was counted between two and nine times. The DNA of the CDR3 is TGTGCCAGCAGTGTCTATGGACAGGGAGGTGGAGAGACCCAGTACTTC. Translating gives CASSVYGQGGGETQYF. The V gene is TRBV2, the J gene TRBJ2-5; TRBD1 aligns across 8 bases. Trimming at V came to 4 bases and at J to 4 bases, leaving 11 bases not matched to a gene. Germline V gives CDR1 SNHLY, CDR2 FYNNEI. This CDR3 comprises 16 residues.

The chain uses TRBV7-2 and TRBJ2-7, with 7 positions matching TRBD2. V trimming: 2 bases; J trimming: 4 bases; junction bases outside the gene matches: 8. CDR3 length: 15 amino acids. Germline V CDR1 and CDR2: SGHTA, FQGNSA. This chain's CDR3 is CASSLWGGPTYEQYF. CDR3 DNA: TGTGCCAGCAGCTTATGGGGGGGTCCGACGTACGAGCAGTACTTC. Using reference TRBV7-2 and TRBJ2-7 for the parts outside the CDR3, the full variable domain is GAGVSQSPSNKVTEKGKDVELRCDPISGHTALYWYRQSLGQGLEFLIYFQGNSAPDKSGLPSDRFSAERTGGSVSTLTIQRTQQEDSAVYLCASSLWGGPTYEQYFGPGTRLTVT.

As for this clone: The sample contains more than one DNA sequence encoding this CDR3. This sequence joins TRBV2 and TRBJ1-5; D is unresolved. CDR3 length: 13 amino acids. Trimming removed 7 bases at V and 0 bases at J, with 7 bases between. Germline CDR1 and CDR2: SNHLY and FYNNEI. The CDR3 sequence is CASKRDSNQPQHF. Here the CDR3 DNA reads TGTGCCAGCAAGAGGGATAGCAATCAGCCCCAGCATTTT.

V and J are TRBV11-2 and TRBJ1-2; D unresolved. CDR3 size: 13 residues. Trimming removed 0 bases from V and 8 bases from J, with 10 bases in between. CDR1 and CDR2 from the germline V gene are SGHAT and FQNNGV. This chain's CDR3 is CASSLDRPWGYTF. Written as DNA, the CDR3 is TGTGCCAGCAGCTTAGATCGGCCCTGGGGCTACACCTTC.

The chain is built from TRBV29-1 and TRBJ1-2; 9 positions match TRBD1. Germline trimming cut 7 bases from V and 8 bases from J; bases unmatched to any gene: 5. This CDR3 spans 11 amino acids. From germline, CDR1 is SQVTM and CDR2 ANQGSEA. The CDR3: CSGRDREGYTF. For the CDR3, the DNA is TGCAGCGGGAGGGACAGGGAGGGCTACACCTTC.

The genes are TRBV27 and TRBJ2-1; TRBD2 is a possible D gene (7 bases). The CDR3 sequence is 16 residues long. Trimming removed 0 bases at V and 5 bases at J, with 14 bases between. CDR1 is MNHEY, CDR2 SMNVEV, per germline (reference sequence). CDR3 residues: CASSLSRGHGNNEQFF. The CDR3 DNA follows: TGTGCCAGCAGTTTATCGCGGGGGCACGGGAACAATGAGCAGTTCTTC.

The CDR3 DNA sequence: TGTGCCAGCAGTGCCCGCTCCGGGACAGAGGCCAAAAACATTCAGTACTTC. Its translation is CASSARSGTEAKNIQYF. J is TRBJ2-4 and V is TRBV25-1; 7 bases map to TRBD1. The germline CDR1 and CDR2 sequences are MGHDK and SYGVNS. This CDR3 is 17 amino acids long. V lost 4 bases, J lost 1 base, and 10 bases stayed unmatched.

The chain recombines TRBV2 with TRBJ2-7, with D perhaps assigned TRBD1 or TRBD2 (5 bases each). The germline gives CDR1 SNHLY, CDR2 FYNNEI. The CDR3 sequence is 15 residues long. Trimming took off 4 bases at V and 1 base at J, with 14 bases between the two ends. The CDR3 loop reads CASSVEGMASYEQYF. CDR3 sequence (DNA): TGTGCCAGCAGTGTAGAGGGGATGGCTTCCTACGAGCAGTACTTC.

V usage is TRBV5-6 and J usage is TRBJ1-5; D is undetermined. This CDR3 contains 15 residues. Germline V CDR1 and CDR2: SGHDT, YYEEEE. The V end was cut by 3 bases, the J end by 0 bases, with 10 bases between. CDR3 amino acids: CASSSESYSNQPQHF. The CDR3 DNA reads TGTGCCAGCAGCTCGGAGTCTTATAGCAATCAGCCCCAGCATTTT.

The chain is built from TRBV5-6 and TRBJ1-2, with a possible D match to TRBD1 (6 bases). The germline V and J ends were trimmed by 0 bases and 7 bases, with 10 bases remaining between them. Germline V gene sequence: CDR1 SGHDT, CDR2 YYEEEE. The CDR3 covers 13 residues. The DNA for the CDR3 is TGTGCCAGCAGCTTGGCAGGGGCTTTTGGCTACACCTTC. Amino acid sequence: CASSLAGAFGYTF. Full variable domain (missing parts from reference TRBV5-6 and TRBJ1-2): DAGVTQSPTHLIKTRGQQVTLRCSPKSGHDTVSWYQQALGQGPQFIFQYYEEEERQRGNFPDRFSGHQFPNYSSELNVNALLLGDSALYLCASSLAGAFGYTFGSGTRLTVV.

The chain couples TRBV15 to TRBJ2-5; D may be TRBD2 (5 bases). This CDR3 is 14 amino acids long. The germline gives CDR1 LNHNV, CDR2 YYDKDF (reference sequence). Deletions cut 1 base from V and 7 bases from J, with 13 bases between. The DNA for the CDR3 is TGTGCCACCAGCAGAGTACCGGGATCAACGACCCAGTACTTC. This codes for CATSRVPGSTTQYF.

This clone occurred once. This rearrangement joins TRBV11-2 to TRBJ2-3; D tentatively fits TRBD1 or TRBD2 (5 bases each). With 5 bases removed from V and 0 bases from J, the gap between germline ends came to 12 bases. The CDR3 is 15 amino acids. CDR1 and CDR2 from the germline V gene are SGHAT and FQNNGV. The CDR3 reads CASSAHGDSTDTQYF. For the CDR3, the DNA is TGTGCCAGCAGCGCCCATGGGGACAGCACAGATACGCAGTATTTT. Drawing the rest from reference TRBV11-2 and TRBJ2-3, the complete variable domain is EAGVAQSPRYKIIEKRQSVAFWCNPISGHATLYWYQQILGQGPKLLIQFQNNGVVDDSQLPKDRFSAERLKGVDSTLKIQPAKLEDSAVYLCASSAHGDSTDTQYFGPGTRLTVL.

This clone is a singleton in its sample. The chain has TRBV30 and TRBJ2-3; D is possibly TRBD1 (5 bases). Germline CDR1 is GTSNPN and CDR2 is SVGIG (reference sequence). The CDR3 spans 13 residues. Trimming cost V 4 bases and J 0 bases, with 8 bases left between them. The CDR3 DNA is TGTGCCTGGAACGCAGGGAGCACAGATACGCAGTATTTT. It yields the protein CAWNAGSTDTQYF.

This chain uses TRBV19 with TRBJ2-3; D is undetermined. Germline assignment: CDR1 LNHDA and CDR2 SQIVND (reference sequence). The CDR3 is 13 residues long. Between the trimmed V and J ends, which lost 6 bases and 6 bases, there was a span of 13 bases. CDR3: CASSNIGSDTQYF. CDR3 nucleotides: TGTGCCAGTAGCAACATAGGTTCTGATACGCAGTATTTT.

This chain uses TRBV5-6 with TRBJ1-5; D unclear. This CDR3 is 13 amino acids long. Germline V gene sequence: CDR1 SGHDT, CDR2 YYEEEE. V was clipped by 0 bases and J by 5 bases, with 6 bases between them. CDR3 sequence reads: CASSLAGHQPQHF. In DNA, the CDR3 is TGTGCCAGCAGCTTGGCCGGCCATCAGCCCCAGCATTTT.

The chain recombines TRBV6-1 with TRBJ2-7; either TRBD1 or TRBD2 may fit D (5 bases each). The CDR3 extends over 14 amino acids. V was trimmed by 7 bases and J by 0 bases, leaving 13 bases between them. Germline CDR1 is MNHNS and CDR2 is SASEGT. CDR3 sequence: CASNSGALSYEQYF. CDR3 coding DNA: TGTGCCAGCAACTCCGGGGCGCTCTCCTACGAGCAGTACTTC.